One sample yielded the 10 T cell receptor beta chains listed below, sequenced in a study of blood T cells in healthy people across ages. A second PCR of 7 to 11 cycles used a sample-barcoded 5' primer and a J-beta primer mix. From the 5' RACE reads, TCRdb called clonotypes with MiXCR, one entry per CDR3 protein. The sample has about 1 million distinct CDR3 sequences; 35% to 55% are singletons. The sample taken for sequencing was blood. The receptors were sampled from an older woman in good health.

V gene TRBV9 combines with J gene TRBJ2-7; 7 bases map to TRBD2. This CDR3 contains 13 residues. Germline CDR1 and CDR2: SGDLS and YYNGEE. V dropped 0 bases and J dropped 3; count of bases not matched to a gene: 0. The CDR3 is CASSVGEGYEQYF. In nucleotides, the CDR3 is TGTGCCAGCAGCGTAGGGGAGGGCTACGAGCAGTACTTC.

This sequence joins TRBV15 and TRBJ2-4, with 11 bases identical to TRBD2. CDR1 is LNHNV and CDR2 is YYDKDF in the germline V gene (reference sequence). The CDR3 is made up of 20 amino acids. J gave up 9 bases and V 0 bases, and 19 bases lay outside the gene matches. The CDR3 spells CATSRDSVLAGEIEWSIQYF. Here the CDR3 DNA reads TGTGCCACCAGCAGAGATTCCGTACTAGCGGGAGAAATTGAGTGGAGCATTCAGTACTTC.

This clonotype has a handful of counts. The chain uses TRBV12-3 or TRBV12-4 and TRBJ1-6; 9 nucleotides line up with TRBD1. V was clipped by 2 bases and J by 6 bases; unmatched bases: 5. The CDR3 is made up of 16 amino acids. The CDR3 is CASSLQPGQGNSPLHF. In DNA, the CDR3 is TGTGCCAGCAGTTTACAACCGGGACAGGGTAATTCACCCCTCCACTTT.

This rearrangement joins TRBV3-1 to TRBJ2-1, with D maybe TRBD1 (6 bases). Trimming took 4 bases from V and 13 from J, leaving 20 bases between them. Per germline, CDR1 LGHDT and CDR2 YNNKEL (reference sequence). The CDR3 totals 14 residues. CDR3 in amino acids: CASSLQRTAPDQFF. In DNA form, the CDR3 reads TGTGCCAGCAGCCTTCAACGGACAGCCCCAGACCAGTTCTTC.

The chain is built from TRBV29-1 and TRBJ2-7; 7 bases map to TRBD1. CDR1 and CDR2 (germline): SQVTM, ANQGSEA. J was trimmed by 2 bases and V by 0 bases; bases with no gene match: 4. The CDR3 runs 14 residues. The chain's CDR3 is CSVEDTGETYEQYF. DNA of the CDR3: TGCAGCGTTGAAGATACAGGGGAAACCTACGAGCAGTACTTC.

A few counts support this clonotype. The chain has TRBV5-5 and TRBJ2-7; TRBD2 might be the D (6 bases). Germline V gene lookup returns CDR1 SGHKS and CDR2 YYEKEE (reference sequence). The CDR3 sequence is 14 residues long. V lost 3 bases to trimming and J lost 0 bases, with 10 bases between them. CDR3 nucleotide sequence: TGTGCCAGCAGCTACTACGGGAGCTCCTACGAGCAGTACTTC. Translating gives CASSYYGSSYEQYF.

This clonotype has just a few counts. CDR3 region: CASSYPGIAGESYEQYF. CDR3 nucleotides: TGTGCCAGCAGTTACCCTGGGATAGCGGGAGAATCCTACGAGCAGTACTTC. The rearrangement uses TRBV6-6 and TRBJ2-7; 9 bases are a match to TRBD2. With 2 bases clipped from V and 1 base from J, the junction kept 9 bases outside the gene matches. The CDR3 is made up of 17 amino acids. In germline, CDR1 is MNHNY, CDR2 SVGAGI (reference sequence).

This rearrangement joins TRBV27 to TRBJ2-7, with D perhaps TRBD2 (5 bases). Germline V lookup: CDR1 MNHEY, CDR2 SMNVEV (reference sequence). CDR3 length: 15 amino acids. Trimming removed 5 bases from V and 2 bases from J, with 16 bases in between. The CDR3, as DNA: TGTGCCAGCAGTCTGCACAGCGGAACCCCCTACGAGCAGTACTTC. It codes for CASSLHSGTPYEQYF.

A few counts support this clonotype. In nucleotides, the CDR3 is TGCGCCAGCAGCCAACCATCGGGGCCCTACGGCTACACCTTC. This gives the protein CASSQPSGPYGYTF. V usage is TRBV4-1 and J usage is TRBJ1-2; D may be TRBD1 (5 bases). The CDR3 has 14 residues. Trimming took 2 bases from V and 8 from J, leaving 15 bases between them. Per the germline V gene, CDR1 is MGHRA and CDR2 is YSYEKL.

V gene TRBV20-1 combines with J gene TRBJ2-5, with 11 bases fitting TRBD2. Trimming removed 6 bases from V and 5 bases from J; junction bases left unmatched: 17. This CDR3 spans 17 amino acids. Per germline, CDR1 DFQATT and CDR2 SNEGSKA (reference sequence). CDR3 coding DNA: TGCAGTGCCCCCCCGACTAGCGGGACAACGATGCAGGAGACCCAGTACTTC. This gives the protein CSAPPTSGTTMQETQYF.